The 11 T cell receptor beta chains below were found in one sample sequenced in a study of T cell clonality in common variable immunodeficiency (dated by TCRdb to the mid-2010s). Findings and caveats that apply to the study as a whole: CVID TCRbeta sequences reportedly showed fewer deletions and N-nucleotide insertions and lacked highly modified clones with 13 or more V deletions.

These TCRs are of unknown antigen specificity. Library method: the immunoSEQ multiplex PCR assay. The table comes from immuneACCESS by way of TCRdb, which keeps in-frame sequences with V and J called. Part of the clones is missing from these tables; in studies checked, under half for an unresolved V gene and the rest for unknown reasons. Here the sample lists roughly 9,900 clones, none seen once only. Under 7% of the sample is taken by the ten largest. The specimen sequenced was peripheral blood mononuclear cells. Receptors originate from a human donor with common variable immunodeficiency.

This clone showed up just a few times. The read terminates 3 residues ahead of where the CDR3 ends, so the germline J gene completes it. This chain links TRBV29-1 with TRBJ2-7; 11 nucleotides line up with TRBD2. Germline CDR1 and CDR2: SQVTM and ANQGSEA. V was pared by 6 bases and J by 3 bases, with 4 bases of the junction left unmatched. The CDR3 is 13 amino acids. CDR3 in amino acids: CSVRLAGSYEQYF. The CDR3 DNA, read in part, is TGCAGCGTACGACTAGCGGGAAGCTACGAG.

CDR3 bases read: TGCGCCAGCAGCTGGATAGCGGGAACCGCCTACAATGAG. Translation: CASSWIAGTAYNE. The CDR3 in full is CASSWIAGTAYNEQFF. The chain carries TRBV5-1 and TRBJ2-1; TRBD2 matches at 8 bases. From the germline J gene comes the end of the CDR3, since the read stops 3 residues before it. Germline CDR1 and CDR2: SGHRS and YFSETQ. The junction had 7 bases not matched to a gene; V was cut back by 3 bases and J by 2 bases. This CDR3 is 16 amino acids long.

This clone was counted only a few times. The CDR3 goes on 3 residues after the read ends, and that part is filled in from the germline J gene. The V call is TRBV18, the J call TRBJ2-5; TRBD1 aligns across 11 bases. J gave up 5 bases and V 0 bases, and 2 bases lay outside the gene matches. The CDR3 consists of 15 residues. Germline-derived CDR1 and CDR2 are KGHSH and LQKENI. CDR3 loop: CASSPPGTGGETQYF. The covered CDR3 bases are TGTGCCAGCTCACCACCCGGGACAGGGGGGGAGACC.

The sample holds a few counts of this clone. CDR3 sequence: CSAWTGPNQPQHF. The DNA read from the CDR3 is TGCAGCGCCTGGACAGGCCCTAATCAGCCC. This chain joins TRBV29-1 and TRBJ1-5; TRBD1 matches 7 bases. Sequencing ends 3 residues short of the CDR3 end; the germline J gene provides the rest. Germline CDR1 SQVTM, CDR2 ANQGSEA. Unmatched junction bases numbered 7, after V lost 7 bases and J lost 4 bases. The CDR3 spans 13 residues.

In this sample, this clone turned up a few times. Sequencing ends 3 residues short of the CDR3 end; the germline J gene provides the rest. The V call is TRBV2, the J call TRBJ1-2; D is unclear. This CDR3 is 14 amino acids long. The germline CDR1 and CDR2 sequences are SNHLY and FYNNEI. The CDR3 loop is CASSDEQTAMGYTF. The CDR3 DNA, read in part, is TGTGCCAGCAGTGACGAACAGACGGCTATGGGC. Filled out from reference TRBV2 and TRBJ1-2, the complete variable domain reads EPEVTQTPSHQVTQMGQEVILRCVPISNHLYFYWYRQILGQKVEFLVSFYNNEISEKSEIFDDQFSVERPDGSNFTLKIRSTKLEDSAMYFCASSDEQTAMGYTFGSGTRLTVV.

Regarding this clone: The read ends 3 residues shy of where the CDR3 ends; the end is completed using the germline J gene. V is TRBV7-6 and J is TRBJ2-1, with a weak D call TRBD1 (7 bases). With 1 base removed from V and 7 bases from J, the gap between germline ends came to 14 bases. The germline V gene encodes CDR1 SGHVS and CDR2 FNYEAQ. The CDR3 length is 15 residues. The CDR3 region is CASSLDRAGGNEQFF. CDR3 DNA (partial): TGTGCCAGCAGCTTAGATCGGGCAGGGGGGAATGAG.

In regard to this clone: Coverage ceases 3 residues before the CDR3 finishes, and the germline J gene fills in the end. The V gene is TRBV5-1, the J gene TRBJ2-1; 12 bases are shared with TRBD2. Losses at the gene ends were 3 bases for V and 9 bases for J; bases not matched to a gene: 10. Germline-derived CDR1 and CDR2 are SGHRS and YFSETQ. This CDR3 is 16 amino acids long. The covered CDR3 bases are TGCGCCAGCAGCTGGCTAGCGGGAGGGACTCACGGTGAG. Translating it yields CASSWLAGGTHGE. The entire CDR3 is CASSWLAGGTHGEQFF.

A few counts support this clone. The sequence runs out 3 residues before the end of the CDR3; the remainder is reconstructed from the germline J gene. V usage is TRBV7-2 and J usage is TRBJ1-6; 8 nucleotides agree with TRBD1. This CDR3 comprises 14 residues. Trimming removed 5 bases from V and 8 bases from J; junction bases left unmatched: 5. Germline loops: CDR1 SGHTA, CDR2 FQGNSA. CDR3 protein: CASSPGQGYSPLHF. The DNA read from the CDR3 is TGTGCCAGCAGCCCTGGACAGGGATATTCACCC.

This clone was recorded a few times. CDR3 bases read: TGTGCCAGCAGCACCCAAAGACTAGATCCTGAG. It codes for CASSTQRLDPE. The whole CDR3 sequence reads CASSTQRLDPEQFF. The chain employs TRBV7-3 and TRBJ2-1; TRBD2 might be the D (6 bases). The read stops 3 residues short of the end of the CDR3; the missing end is completed from the germline J gene. The CDR3 totals 14 residues. Germline V gene lookup returns CDR1 SGHTA and CDR2 FQGTGA. Trimming took off 5 bases at V and 9 bases at J, with 17 bases between the two ends.

A few counts support this clone. The read terminates 3 residues ahead of where the CDR3 ends, so the germline J gene completes it. The chain has TRBV19 and TRBJ2-7, with 7 bases lining up with TRBD1. Trimming took 3 bases from V and 4 from J; bases not matched to a gene: 9. The germline gives CDR1 LNHDA, CDR2 SQIVND (reference sequence). The CDR3 is made up of 15 amino acids. CDR3 DNA, as far as it was read: TGTGCCAGTAGTATTGTCGGGGACAGTATGTACGAG. Amino acids: CASSIVGDSMYE. The whole CDR3 sequence reads CASSIVGDSMYEQYF.

This clone was counted only a few times. With the read ending 3 residues before the CDR3 end, the germline J gene is used to fill in that end. V usage is TRBV18 and J usage is TRBJ2-5; 10 bases are a match to TRBD2. The CDR3 length is 15 residues. From germline, CDR1 is KGHSH and CDR2 LQKENI. The J segment lost 0 bases and the V segment lost 4 bases, leaving 2 bases of the junction unmatched. The part of the CDR3 DNA that was read is TGTGCCAGCTCACGCGGACTAGCGGACCAAGAGACC. It encodes CASSRGLADQET. Given in full, the CDR3 is CASSRGLADQETQYF.